This T cell receptor (beta chain) was captured in a study of blood T cell repertoires in COVID-19. Across the whole study: Collection of acute and convalescent COVID-19 samples took place in the United States, Italy and Spain. In each case, the material was cDNA or gDNA derived from T cells, B-cell-depleted T cells, or PBMCs.

Authors' analysis steps: By means of reference gene primer amplification, nucleated cell counts were estimated. Method: immunoSEQ multiplex PCR; TCRdb's copy keeps in-frame clones and lacks some. That table is the source of V, J and clone size, and D and trimming were worked out from the DNA. The sample consists of approximately 73,000 clones, about 89% of them appearing once. This CDR3 region has 13 residues. V gave up 2 bases and J gave up 3 bases, with 8 bases separating them. Germline CDR1 and CDR2: MNHEY and SVGAGI. The sample consisted of peripheral blood. The gene calls are TRBV6-5 and TRBJ2-7, with D perhaps matching TRBD2 (5 bases). The origin of this receptor is a woman in her sixties with acute or convalescent COVID-19. The chain's CDR3 is CASSYEGFYEQYF. CDR3 DNA: TGTGCCAGCAGTTACGAGGGTTTCTACGAGCAGTACTTC.